These 4 T cell receptor beta chains came from one sample sequenced in a study of T cell repertoires in cytomegalovirus infection. Antigen specificity for these receptors is unknown. Each CDR3 protein gets one entry after TCRdb re-called the reads with MiXCR. Here the sample spans about 920,000 distinct CDR3 sequences, approximately 30% being singletons. The sample consisted of cultured CD8+ T cells from PBMCs, taken from culture after CMV antigen stimulation. All receptors come from a human donor in good health (CMV status not recorded). Some clones in this sample may be carry-over from other donors' samples.

V and J are TRBV5-1 and TRBJ2-3; 10 bases align to TRBD2. CDR3 length: 16 residues. Germline V lookup: CDR1 SGHRS, CDR2 YFSETQ. After removal of 2 bases from V and 3 bases from J, the junction contained 6 bases not matched to a gene. Here the CDR3 reads CASSFGTSGETDTQYF. The CDR3, as DNA: TGCGCCAGCAGCTTTGGTACTAGCGGGGAGACAGATACGCAGTATTTT.

This clonotype was seen a handful of times. The gene calls are TRBV27 and TRBJ1-1; TRBD1 matches 7 bases. The junction had 6 bases not matched to a gene; V was cut back by 0 bases and J by 5 bases. This CDR3 is built from 15 residues. Germline CDR1 MNHEY, CDR2 SMNVEV (reference sequence). CDR3 sequence (DNA): TGTGCCAGCAGTTTATCGTCAGGGGGAAGTACTGAAGCTTTCTTT. As protein: CASSLSSGGSTEAFF.

This clonotype was recorded a few times. The genes are TRBV27 and TRBJ2-1, with 7 bases lining up with TRBD2. The germline V gene encodes CDR1 MNHEY and CDR2 SMNVEV (reference sequence). CDR3 length: 14 amino acids. V shed 3 bases, J shed 4 bases, and the junction held 3 bases outside the gene matches. CDR3 bases: TGTGCCAGCAGTTTTCTAGCGGTTTACAATGAGCAGTTCTTC. This codes for CASSFLAVYNEQFF.

The chain combines TRBV20-1 with TRBJ2-1, with no clear D. Germline V gene lookup returns CDR1 DFQATT and CDR2 SNEGSKA (reference sequence). This CDR3 comprises 13 residues. Trimming took off 6 bases at V and 0 bases at J, with 9 bases between the two ends. CDR3 DNA sequence: TGCAGTGCCCCCCCTAGCTCCTACAATGAGCAGTTCTTC. Its translation: CSAPPSSYNEQFF.